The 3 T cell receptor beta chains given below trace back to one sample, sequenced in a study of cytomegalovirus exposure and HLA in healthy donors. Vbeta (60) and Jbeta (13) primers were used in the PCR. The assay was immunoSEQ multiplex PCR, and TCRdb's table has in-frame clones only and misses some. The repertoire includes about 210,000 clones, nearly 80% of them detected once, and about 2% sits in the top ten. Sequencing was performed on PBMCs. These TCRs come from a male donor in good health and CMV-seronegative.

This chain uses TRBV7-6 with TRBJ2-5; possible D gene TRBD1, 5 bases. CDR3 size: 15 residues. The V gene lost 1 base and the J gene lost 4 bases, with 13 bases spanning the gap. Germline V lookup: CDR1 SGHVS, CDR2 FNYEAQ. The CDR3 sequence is CASSLGWTRLETQYF. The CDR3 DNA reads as TGTGCCAGCAGCTTAGGTTGGACACGCCTAGAGACCCAGTACTTC.

This chain's CDR3 is CASSPLAGGRLETQYF. Here the CDR3 DNA reads TGTGCCAGCAGCCCCTTAGCGGGGGGCCGTCTGGAGACCCAGTACTTC. The V and J genes are TRBV2 and TRBJ2-5; 10 nucleotides agree with TRBD2. The CDR3 runs to 16 residues. The germline V gene has CDR1 SNHLY and CDR2 FYNNEI. The V segment lost 6 bases and the J segment 5 bases; nucleotides outside the gene matches: 12.

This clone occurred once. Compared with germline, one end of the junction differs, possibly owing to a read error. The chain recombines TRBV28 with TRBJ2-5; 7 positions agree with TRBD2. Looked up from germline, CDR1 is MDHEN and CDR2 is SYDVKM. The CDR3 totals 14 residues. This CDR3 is CASRGGTAWEIQYF. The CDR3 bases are TGTGCCAGCAGGGGGGGGACGGCTTGGGAGATCCAGTACTTC.